A selection of T cell receptor beta chains follows, all from one sample in a study of blood T cell repertoires in COVID-19. Only in-frame clones appear in the TCRdb table, and some are missing; sequencing was by immunoSEQ multiplex PCR. Of hundreds of thousands of clones in the sample, roughly 90% were seen once. The source material was PBMCs or T cells enriched from blood (not recorded which). These receptors all come from a woman aged 25 to 45 who had recovered from COVID-19. Both conserved end residues are part of each CDR3. D genes are given only for firm matches. The listing skips clone size in some rows; elsewhere it reads once, few, many or a size class.

NA	TRBV5-1	TRBJ2-7	NA	17	CASSRETLALRTYEQYF	TGCGCCAGCAGCCGCGAAACTCTAGCGTTGAGAACCTACGAGCAGTACTTC
NA	TRBV4-3	TRBJ2-3	NA	15	CASSQDNGVADTQYF	TGCGCCAGCAGCCAAGATAACGGGGTGGCAGATACGCAGTATTTT
NA	TRBV25-1	TRBJ2-5	NA	10	CASLQETQYF	TGTGCCAGCCTCCAAGAGACCCAGTACTTC
NA	TRBV18	TRBJ2-3	TRBD1	16	CASSQERTGITDTQYF	TGTGCCAGCTCACAAGAAAGGACAGGGATTACAGATACGCAGTATTTT
NA	TRBV19	TRBJ1-1	NA	14	CASSVQGGDTEAFF	TGTGCCAGTAGTGTTCAGGGCGGGGACACTGAAGCTTTCTTT
NA	TRBV6-5	TRBJ2-7	NA	16	CASSSYTGGFSYEQYF	TGTGCCAGCAGTTCATATACGGGGGGCTTCTCCTACGAGCAGTACTTC
NA	TRBV30	TRBJ1-5	NA	12	CAWNAGAQPQHF	TGTGCCTGGAATGCGGGGGCTCAGCCCCAGCATTTT
NA	TRBV2	TRBJ1-2	NA	16	CASSEEGSGRRYGYTF	TGTGCCAGCAGTGAAGAGGGGTCAGGGAGGAGGTATGGCTACACCTTC
NA	TRBV4-3	TRBJ2-7	TRBD2	14	CASSQYSGTYEQYF	TGCGCCAGCAGCCAATATAGCGGGACGTACGAGCAGTACTTC
NA	TRBV18	TRBJ2-2	NA	16	CASSPPLVRNTGELFF	TGTGCCAGCTCACCTCCGCTCGTCAGAAACACCGGGGAGCTGTTTTTT
NA	TRBV19	TRBJ1-1	NA	15	CASSIRQESNTEAFF	TGTGCCAGTAGTATTAGACAGGAGTCGAACACTGAAGCTTTCTTT
NA	TRBV6-6	TRBJ1-2	TRBD1	17	CASSRMGQGNSNYGYTF	TGTGCCAGCAGTCGAATGGGACAGGGGAACTCAAACTATGGCTACACCTTC
NA	TRBV6-5	TRBJ2-5	TRBD1	15	CASSTQGVGSGTQYF	TGTGCCAGCAGTACGCAGGGGGTGGGGTCGGGAACCCAGTACTTC
NA	TRBV29-1	TRBJ1-1	NA	13	CSVDRQMNTEAFF	TGCAGCGTTGACCGACAGATGAACACTGAAGCTTTCTTT
NA	TRBV12-5	TRBJ1-5	NA	14	CASGIGQSNQPQHF	TGTGCTAGTGGTATAGGACAGAGCAATCAGCCCCAGCATTTT
NA	TRBV30	TRBJ1-4	NA	12	CAGLRGHEKLFF	TGTGCCGGCCTCAGAGGGCATGAAAAACTGTTTTTT
NA	TRBV5-4	TRBJ1-3	TRBD1	15	CATGTGGLSGNTIYF	TGTGCCACAGGGACAGGAGGCTTATCTGGAAACACCATATATTTT
NA	TRBV29-1	TRBJ1-6	NA	15	CSVELLQESNSPLHF	TGCAGCGTTGAATTGTTACAGGAAAGTAATTCACCCCTCCACTTT
NA	TRBV6-5	TRBJ1-3	NA	15	CASSPRTDSGNTIYF	TGTGCCAGCAGTCCACGGACAGACTCTGGAAACACCATATATTTT
NA	TRBV6-5	TRBJ2-7	TRBD1	15	CASSLVGTGAYEQYF	TGTGCCAGCAGTCTTGTCGGGACAGGTGCCTACGAGCAGTACTTC
NA	TRBV7-8	TRBJ1-3	TRBD1	15	CASSRGQGAGNTIYF	TGTGCCAGCAGCCGGGGACAGGGGGCAGGAAACACCATATATTTT
NA	TRBV7-3	TRBJ2-1	NA	16	CASSPNPRAVNNEQFF	TGTGCCAGCAGCCCCAACCCCCGAGCGGTAAACAATGAGCAGTTCTTC
NA	TRBV5-1	TRBJ2-7	TRBD2	18	CASSPNLAGGMAAYEQYF	TGCGCCAGCAGCCCTAATCTAGCGGGGGGCATGGCGGCCTACGAGCAGTACTTC
NA	TRBV30	TRBJ1-5	NA	13	CAWSGTVNQPQHF	TGTGCCTGGAGTGGGACAGTTAATCAGCCCCAGCATTTT
NA	TRBV6-1	TRBJ2-7	TRBD2	15	CASSEGLAGVYEQYF	TGTGCCAGCAGTGAAGGACTAGCGGGAGTTTACGAGCAGTACTTC
NA	TRBV9	TRBJ2-3	TRBD2	17	CASSVGGLAGDTDTQYF	TGTGCCAGCAGCGTAGGAGGACTAGCGGGGGACACAGATACGCAGTATTTT
NA	TRBV7-2	TRBJ1-2	NA	15	CASSLAHQPTYGYTF	TGTGCCAGCAGCTTAGCCCATCAACCGACTTATGGCTACACCTTC
NA	TRBV29-1	TRBJ2-7	TRBD2	16	CSVEGTGGIASYEQYF	TGCAGCGTTGAAGGAACGGGAGGGATAGCCTCCTACGAGCAGTACTTC
NA	TRBV6-5	TRBJ1-1	TRBD1	15	CASSLTGNMNTEAFF	TGTGCCAGCAGTTTGACAGGGAATATGAACACTGAAGCTTTCTTT
NA	TRBV5-6	TRBJ2-1	TRBD2	16	CASSLRTSALYNEQFF	TGTGCCAGCAGCTTGAGGACTAGCGCGTTATACAATGAGCAGTTCTTC
NA	TRBV9	TRBJ2-7	NA	15	CASSVDSDYSYEQYF	TGTGCCAGCAGCGTAGACAGCGACTACTCCTACGAGCAGTACTTC
NA	TRBV19	TRBJ2-7	TRBD1	15	CASSTSPGQFYEQYF	TGTGCCAGTAGTACCTCCCCGGGACAGTTCTACGAGCAGTACTTC
NA	TRBV28	TRBJ2-5	TRBD1	15	CASSFGTGAPETQYF	TGTGCCAGCAGTTTCGGGACAGGGGCACCAGAGACCCAGTACTTC
NA	TRBV30	TRBJ1-5	NA	15	CASSPRGSINQPQHF	TGTGCCTCCAGCCCCCGGGGGTCCATTAATCAGCCCCAGCATTTT
NA	TRBV3-1/TRBV3-2	TRBJ2-7	NA	12	CASSQLSYEQYF	TGTGCCAGCAGCCAACTTTCCTACGAGCAGTACTTC
NA	TRBV24-1	TRBJ2-7	NA	14	CATRGSGGAGEQYF	TGTGCCACCAGGGGCTCCGGAGGGGCAGGCGAGCAGTACTTC
NA	TRBV7-6	TRBJ2-3	TRBD2	19	CASSPPPGWLAGTTDTQYF	TGTGCCAGCAGCCCGCCGCCAGGGTGGCTAGCGGGAACCACAGATACGCAGTATTTT
NA	TRBV10-2	TRBJ1-2	NA	13	CASSGQAGYGYTF	TGCGCCAGCAGTGGGCAGGCTGGCTATGGCTACACCTTC
NA	TRBV5-1	TRBJ2-3	TRBD2	16	CASSLGLAGPTDTQYF	TGCGCCAGCAGCTTGGGACTAGCGGGACCCACAGATACGCAGTATTTT
NA	TRBV30	TRBJ1-2	TRBD1	16	CAWSLPFTGDYYGYTF	TGTGCCTGGAGCCTCCCCTTTACAGGGGATTACTATGGCTACACCTTC
NA	TRBV29-1	TRBJ2-5	TRBD1	13	CSVETGGAETQYF	TGCAGCGTAGAAACAGGGGGCGCAGAGACCCAGTACTTC
NA	TRBV6-6	TRBJ2-3	TRBD1	15	CASSLGQLETDTQYF	TGTGCCAGCAGCTTGGGACAGCTGGAGACAGATACGCAGTATTTT
NA	TRBV11-2	TRBJ2-7	NA	13	CASSNLSEGEQYF	TGTGCCAGCAGCAACCTGTCGGAGGGCGAGCAGTACTTC
once	TRBV6-6	TRBJ2-1	TRBD2	20	CASSLVPPGLFNFPYNEQFF	TGTGCCAGCAGCCTCGTGCCGCCGGGACTATTTAACTTCCCCTACAATGAGCAGTTCTTC
NA	TRBV5-1	TRBJ2-2	TRBD2	18	CASSLVPGTRNYTGELFF	TGCGCCAGCAGCTTGGTACCTGGGACTAGAAATTACACCGGGGAGCTGTTTTTT
NA	TRBV5-1	TRBJ2-6	NA	19	CASSPEGTEFFSGANVLTF	TGCGCCAGCAGCCCGGAGGGGACAGAGTTTTTCTCTGGGGCCAACGTCCTGACTTTC
once	TRBV11-2	TRBJ2-5	TRBD1	14	CASSLGQGRETQYF	TGTGCCAGCAGCTTAGGACAGGGCAGAGAGACCCAGTACTTC
NA	TRBV10-1	TRBJ2-7	TRBD1	14	CASSGNRDSYEQYF	TGCGCCAGCAGTGGGAACCGGGACAGCTACGAGCAGTACTTC
NA	TRBV6-5	TRBJ1-1	NA	13	CASTRGGEGKAFF	TGTGCCAGCACCCGAGGGGGGGAGGGGAAAGCTTTCTTT
NA	TRBV27	TRBJ1-2	NA	16	CASSLSHREFSDGYTF	TGTGCCAGCAGTTTATCCCACAGGGAGTTTTCCGATGGCTACACCTTC
NA	TRBV5-6	TRBJ1-4	NA	15	CASSLDPRAGEKLFF	TGTGCCAGCAGCTTGGACCCCCGGGCGGGTGAAAAACTGTTTTTT
NA	TRBV10-3	TRBJ2-7	NA	13	CAIMGRGTHEQYF	TGTGCCATCATGGGTAGGGGGACCCACGAGCAGTACTTC
NA	TRBV7-9	TRBJ2-7	NA	18	CASSRNIYRTESSYEQYF	TGTGCCAGCAGCCGAAATATCTATAGGACAGAAAGCTCCTACGAGCAGTACTTC
once	TRBV6-5	TRBJ2-3	NA	15	CASSYSRTSTDTQYF	TGTGCCAGCAGTTACTCCAGGACTAGCACAGATACGCAGTATTTT
NA	TRBV21-1	TRBJ1-1	NA	13	CASSKDRGTEAFF	TGTGCCAGCAGCAAAGACAGGGGCACTGAAGCTTTCTTT
NA	TRBV5-8	TRBJ1-1	TRBD1	18	CASSNRDRVDVLTTEAFF	TGTGCCAGCAGCAACCGGGACAGGGTGGATGTGTTGACCACTGAAGCTTTCTTT
NA	TRBV6-5	TRBJ2-1	NA	15	CASGLQRSSYNEQFF	TGTGCCAGCGGACTACAGAGAAGCTCCTACAATGAGCAGTTCTTC
few	TRBV28	TRBJ2-5	NA	15	CASSPLTAWRKTQYF	TGTGCCAGCAGTCCCCTTACGGCTTGGAGGAAGACCCAGTACTTC
NA	TRBV18	TRBJ2-5	TRBD1	15	CASSPAGTGQETQYF	TGTGCCAGCTCACCAGCCGGGACAGGACAAGAGACCCAGTACTTC